The 16 T cell receptor beta chains given below trace back to one sample, sequenced in a study of T cells after yellow fever vaccination. TCRdb processed the 5' RACE reads anew with MiXCR; each CDR3 protein has one entry. The sample has approximately 96,000 distinct CDR3 sequences, 7.5% to 10% seen once. The sample consisted of CD8+ T cells not binding an NS4B(214-222) dextramer, sorted from PBMCs, taken roughly 14 days after the first yellow fever vaccination. Receptor source: a young man who received the YFV17D yellow fever vaccine.

This clonotype was picked up a small number of times. The V gene is TRBV29-1, the J gene TRBJ1-2; D is possibly TRBD1 (5 bases). The CDR3 is 12 amino acids. In germline, CDR1 is SQVTM, CDR2 ANQGSEA. V was clipped by 7 bases and J by 8 bases, with 17 bases between them. The CDR3 region is CSAEGGAGGYTF. CDR3 coding DNA: TGCAGCGCCGAGGGCGGGGCTGGGGGCTACACCTTC. Full variable domain (outside the CDR3, taken from reference TRBV29-1 and TRBJ1-2): SAVISQKPSRDICQRGTSLTIQCQVDSQVTMMFWYRQQPGQSLTLIATANQGSEATYESGFVIDKFPISRPNLTFSTLTVSNMSPEDSSIYLCSAEGGAGGYTFGSGTRLTVV.

The rearrangement links TRBV7-2 to TRBJ2-7, with D uncertain. V lost 3 bases, J lost 3 bases, and 9 bases lay in between. The CDR3 extends over 13 amino acids. Germline values: CDR1 SGHTA, CDR2 FQGNSA. The CDR3 sequence: CASSFGFGYEQYF. The CDR3 DNA follows: TGTGCCAGCAGCTTTGGATTCGGCTACGAGCAGTACTTC.

The rearrangement links TRBV3-1 to TRBJ2-1; 9 bases are shared with TRBD2. The ends lost 0 bases at V and 8 bases at J; junction bases unmatched: 14. The CDR3 loop spans 18 amino acids. Germline V CDR1 and CDR2: LGHDT, YNNKEL (reference sequence). The CDR3 loop is CASSQEFPDSGGLDEQFF. The CDR3 DNA follows: TGTGCCAGCAGCCAAGAATTTCCCGACAGCGGGGGGTTGGATGAGCAGTTCTTC.

The chain combines TRBV5-8 with TRBJ2-2; maybe TRBD2 (7 bases). The CDR3 covers 16 residues. V lost 3 bases, J lost 5 bases, and 17 bases lay in between. In germline, CDR1 is SGHTS, CDR2 YDEGEE. Written as DNA, the CDR3 is TGTGCCAGCAGCTCGACGCAAAGGGGGGGAACCGGGGAGCTGTTTTTT. Translation gives CASSSTQRGGTGELFF.

This clonotype has ten or more counts. The CDR3 loop reads CAISERSWGEYGYTF. The CDR3 DNA follows: TGTGCCATCAGTGAGAGGTCGTGGGGGGAGTACGGCTACACCTTC. The chain has TRBV10-3 and TRBJ1-2; TRBD1 is a possible D gene (5 bases). Trimming stripped 2 bases from V and 8 bases from J, with 18 bases between. Germline assignment: CDR1 ENHRY and CDR2 SYGVKD. The CDR3 spans 15 residues.

This sequence joins TRBV5-1 and TRBJ2-3; 7 positions agree with TRBD1. The CDR3 loop spans 17 amino acids. Germline values: CDR1 SGHRS, CDR2 YFSETQ. V was pared by 0 bases and J by 2 bases, with 9 bases of the junction left unmatched. The CDR3 sequence is CASSLAETGTDTDTQYF. DNA of the CDR3: TGCGCCAGCAGCTTGGCGGAAACCGGGACAGACACAGATACGCAGTATTTT.

The rearrangement links TRBV19 to TRBJ1-1; 8 nucleotides line up with TRBD1. Trimming removed 5 bases from V and 1 base from J; junction bases left unmatched: 6. Germline loops: CDR1 LNHDA, CDR2 SQIVND (reference sequence). This CDR3 comprises 15 residues. CDR3 residues: CASSDRQGTNTEAFF. In DNA form, the CDR3 reads TGTGCCAGTAGTGATAGACAGGGGACGAACACTGAAGCTTTCTTT.

This clonotype turned up a few times. The V and J genes are TRBV3-1 and TRBJ2-3, with 9 bases aligning to TRBD2. V gave up 1 base and J gave up 1 base; unmatched junction bases: 3. The CDR3 is 16 amino acids. Germline V gene lookup returns CDR1 LGHDT and CDR2 YNNKEL (reference sequence). The CDR3 nucleotides read TGTGCCAGCAGCCAAGTATCTAGCGGGGGCACAGATACGCAGTATTTT. Protein: CASSQVSSGGTDTQYF.

V and J are TRBV3-1 and TRBJ1-1; a weak D match, TRBD1 (6 bases). Germline assignment: CDR1 LGHDT and CDR2 YNNKEL (reference sequence). The CDR3 has 14 residues. Trimming left V 5 bases short and J 10 bases short, with 20 bases between. The CDR3: CASSEVSKGGSAFF. The DNA of the CDR3 is TGTGCCAGCAGCGAAGTCTCGAAAGGGGGTTCAGCTTTCTTT.

This sequence joins TRBV5-4 and TRBJ2-7, with TRBD1 identical over 8 bases. The V and J ends lost 4 bases and 2 bases, in that order; junction bases with no gene match: 5. This CDR3 contains 14 residues. Germline V gene lookup returns CDR1 SGHNT and CDR2 YYREEE (reference sequence). CDR3 residues: CASSPADRAYEQYF. In nucleotides, the CDR3 is TGTGCCAGCAGCCCAGCGGACAGGGCCTACGAGCAGTACTTC.

This clonotype showed up just a few times. The rearrangement joins TRBV9 to TRBJ2-1; D is possibly TRBD2 (5 bases). From germline, CDR1 is SGDLS and CDR2 YYNGEE. The CDR3 is 15 amino acids. Trimming pared 4 bases from V and 4 bases from J, leaving 15 bases between. The CDR3 is CASSLESGAYNEQFF. CDR3 nucleotide sequence: TGTGCCAGCAGCCTGGAGAGCGGCGCGTACAATGAGCAGTTCTTC.

The chain carries TRBV27 and TRBJ2-7; D is perhaps TRBD1 (5 bases). This CDR3 region has 14 residues. Between the trimmed V and J ends, which lost 7 bases and 3 bases, there was a span of 16 bases. Germline CDR1 and CDR2: MNHEY and SMNVEV (reference sequence). CDR3 residues: CASKGETGLYEQYV. The DNA of the CDR3 is TGTGCCAGCAAAGGGGAAACGGGCCTCTACGAGCAGTACGTC.

In its sample, this clonotype was seen a few times. The rearrangement links TRBV29-1 to TRBJ2-2; 7 bases align to TRBD1. The trim removed 8 bases at V and 3 bases at J, leaving 6 bases unmatched. CDR1 SQVTM and CDR2 ANQGSEA come from the germline V gene. The CDR3 extends over 13 amino acids. CDR3: CSTKTGHTGELFF. In DNA, the CDR3 is TGCAGCACTAAGACAGGGCACACCGGGGAGCTGTTTTTT.

At least ten counts were recorded for this clonotype. V and J are TRBV6-6 and TRBJ1-1; 8 bases align to TRBD1. The CDR3 is 12 amino acids. The germline CDR1 and CDR2 sequences are MNHNY and SVGAGI (reference sequence). After removal of 2 bases from V and 11 bases from J, the junction contained 4 bases not matched to a gene. The CDR3 here is CASSYRQGFAFF. The CDR3 region has the DNA TGTGCCAGCAGTTACCGACAGGGGTTCGCTTTCTTT.

This clonotype was seen a handful of times. The CDR3 DNA follows: TGTGCCAGCAGCTACGGACAGGGAAGATATCACGAGCAGTACTTC. It codes for CASSYGQGRYHEQYF. The chain recombines TRBV11-2 with TRBJ2-7, with 8 bases lining up with TRBD1. This CDR3 has 15 amino acids. The V and J ends lost 4 bases and 5 bases, in that order; junction bases with no gene match: 10. In germline, CDR1 is SGHAT, CDR2 FQNNGV.

This clonotype occurred a few times. CDR3 bases: TGTGCCAGCAGCTACCGTACTAGCGGGGGCTTCCTGTTCACAGATACGCAGTATTTT. This codes for CASSYRTSGGFLFTDTQYF. The rearrangement uses TRBV11-2 and TRBJ2-3, with 11 nucleotides matching TRBD2. Germline CDR1 and CDR2: SGHAT and FQNNGV. The junction had 14 bases not matched to a gene; V was cut back by 4 bases and J by 2 bases. This CDR3 is 19 amino acids long. The full variable domain, with the rest looked up from reference TRBV11-2 and TRBJ2-3, is EAGVAQSPRYKIIEKRQSVAFWCNPISGHATLYWYQQILGQGPKLLIQFQNNGVVDDSQLPKDRFSAERLKGVDSTLKIQPAKLEDSAVYLCASSYRTSGGFLFTDTQYFGPGTRLTVL.